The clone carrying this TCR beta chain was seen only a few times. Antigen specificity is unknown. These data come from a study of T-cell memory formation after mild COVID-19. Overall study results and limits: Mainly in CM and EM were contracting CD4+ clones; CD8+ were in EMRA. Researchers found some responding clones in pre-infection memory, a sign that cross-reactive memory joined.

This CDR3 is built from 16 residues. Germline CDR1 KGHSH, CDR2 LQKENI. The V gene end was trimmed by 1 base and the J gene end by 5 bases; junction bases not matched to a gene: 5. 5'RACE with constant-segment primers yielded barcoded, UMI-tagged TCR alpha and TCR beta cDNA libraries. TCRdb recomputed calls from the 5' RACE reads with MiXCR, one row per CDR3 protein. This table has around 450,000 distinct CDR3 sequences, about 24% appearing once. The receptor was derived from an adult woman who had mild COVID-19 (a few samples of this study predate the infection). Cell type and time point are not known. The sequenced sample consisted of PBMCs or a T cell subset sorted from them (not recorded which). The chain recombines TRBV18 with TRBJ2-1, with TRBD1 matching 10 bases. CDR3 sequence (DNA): TGTGCCAGCTCACCACTCGGACAGGGGGTAAACAATGAGCAGTTCTTC. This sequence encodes CASSPLGQGVNNEQFF. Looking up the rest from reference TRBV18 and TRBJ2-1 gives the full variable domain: NAGVMQNPRHLVRRRGQEARLRCSPMKGHSHVYWYRQLPEEGLKFMVYLQKENIIDESGMPKERFSAEFPKEGPSILRIQQVVRGDSAAYFCASSPLGQGVNNEQFFGPGTRLTVL.